The 10 T cell receptor beta chains reported below all come from one sample, sequenced in a study. Each CDR3 protein is one row after TCRdb ran MiXCR on the RT-PCR reads. The sample lists more than 600,000 distinct CDR3 sequences, 12% to 15% occurring once. The source material was memory CD4+ T cells from blood. These receptors all stem from a female donor in good health, serving as a healthy control.

This clonotype came up a few times. V is TRBV7-9 and J is TRBJ1-1, with D unclear. The CDR3 loop spans 13 amino acids. Trimming took off 4 bases at V and 4 bases at J, with 10 bases between the two ends. Germline V gene lookup returns CDR1 SEHNR and CDR2 FQNEAQ (reference sequence). CDR3 nucleotides: TGTGCCAGCAGCTCCCCCACTCGCACTGAAGCTTTCTTT. It specifies CASSSPTRTEAFF.

This clonotype has a handful of counts. This chain links TRBV10-3 with TRBJ1-5; D is ambiguous. The CDR3 runs to 14 residues. In germline, CDR1 is ENHRY, CDR2 SYGVKD. Deletions cut 8 bases from V and 0 bases from J, with 11 bases between. The CDR3 spells CAIAQDPSNQPQHF. The CDR3 nucleotides read TGTGCCATCGCGCAGGACCCTAGCAATCAGCCCCAGCATTTT.

The J gene is TRBJ1-1, the V gene TRBV6-2 or TRBV6-3; D is ambiguous. The CDR3 covers 12 residues. The V and J ends lost 2 bases and 11 bases respectively, with 12 bases between them. Germline assignment: CDR1 MNHEY and CDR2 SVGEGT. CDR3 DNA: TGTGCCAGCAGTTACCCCATAGGCCGGGCTTTCTTT. It codes for CASSYPIGRAFF.

This clonotype was seen only a few times. CDR3 sequence: CASSYSTGSNEQFF. As DNA, the CDR3 is TGTGCCAGCAGCTATTCGACCGGGAGTAATGAGCAGTTCTTC. The chain recombines TRBV3-1 with TRBJ2-1; weak D call: TRBD2 (6 bases). The CDR3 consists of 14 residues. Looked up from germline, CDR1 is LGHDT and CDR2 is YNNKEL (reference sequence). Trimming removed 5 bases from V and 7 bases from J, with 15 bases in between.

In this sample, this clonotype turned up many times. The gene calls are TRBV5-5 and TRBJ2-5, with TRBD2 matching over 7 bases. J lost 4 bases, V lost 0 bases, and 3 bases had no gene match. Germline CDR1 and CDR2: SGHKS and YYEKEE (reference sequence). This CDR3 is built from 14 residues. The CDR3 loop is CASSLGTSSETQYF. DNA of the CDR3: TGTGCCAGCAGCTTGGGGACTAGTTCAGAGACCCAGTACTTC.

The table lists this clonotype with a few counts. The chain couples TRBV7-2 to TRBJ1-2; D is possibly TRBD1 (6 bases). The V gene lost 1 base and the J gene lost 3 bases, with 12 bases spanning the gap. Germline lookup yields CDR1 SGHTA and CDR2 FQGNSA. The CDR3 consists of 15 residues. CDR3 protein: CASSLGGRGDYGYTF. The CDR3 DNA reads as TGTGCCAGCAGCTTAGGTGGCAGGGGAGACTATGGCTACACCTTC.

CDR3 region: CASSQVGAGLRAKNIQYF. The CDR3 DNA is TGTGCCAGCAGCCAAGTAGGGGCTGGTTTAAGAGCCAAAAACATTCAGTACTTC. The rearrangement links TRBV3-1 to TRBJ2-4, with a weak D call TRBD1 (5 bases). Germline assignment: CDR1 LGHDT and CDR2 YNNKEL (reference sequence). V shed 1 base and J shed 0 bases, with 16 bases lying between them. The CDR3 has 18 residues.

This clonotype was recorded many times. The chain couples TRBV4-3 to TRBJ2-1; perhaps TRBD2 as D (6 bases). Per germline, CDR1 LGHNA and CDR2 YSLEER. Trimming pared 4 bases from V and 0 bases from J, leaving 16 bases between. This CDR3 has 17 residues. CDR3 sequence reads: CASSPSRLEVSYNEQFF. CDR3 nucleotides: TGCGCCAGCAGCCCCTCTAGACTAGAGGTCTCCTACAATGAGCAGTTCTTC.

The V and J genes are TRBV27 and TRBJ1-2; perhaps TRBD1 as D (6 bases). Trimming shortened V by 6 bases and J by 7 bases, and 21 bases separated the two germline ends. The CDR3 totals 15 residues. Germline CDR1 is MNHEY and CDR2 is SMNVEV (reference sequence). CDR3 in amino acids: CASSPWGGRKGGYTF. In DNA form, the CDR3 reads TGTGCCAGCAGCCCCTGGGGGGGGCGCAAGGGTGGCTACACCTTC.

The chain is built from TRBV20-1 and TRBJ2-7, with D maybe TRBD2 (6 bases). V lost 4 bases, J lost 4 bases, and 17 bases lay in between. The CDR3 loop spans 14 amino acids. Germline V gene sequence: CDR1 DFQATT, CDR2 SNEGSKA (reference sequence). The CDR3 DNA is TGCAGTGCTAAGAGTACCGGGAGTTTTTACGAGCAGTACTTC. Translated, it gives CSAKSTGSFYEQYF.